The 18 T cell receptor beta chains listed next were all sequenced from one sample in a study of T cells after yellow fever vaccination. Each CDR3 protein is one row after TCRdb ran MiXCR on the 5' RACE reads. This table has a few hundred thousand distinct CDR3 sequences, roughly 5% appearing once. Sequencing used CD4+ T cells sorted from PBMCs, obtained on the day of the yellow fever booster vaccination. The source is a man aged 18 to 35 who received the YFV17D yellow fever vaccine.

This clonotype was counted between two and nine times. This rearrangement joins TRBV7-8 to TRBJ2-7; 7 bases are a match to TRBD1. The germline gives CDR1 SGHVS, CDR2 FQNEAQ. The CDR3 is 14 amino acids. The V and J ends lost 3 bases and 4 bases, in that order; junction bases with no gene match: 6. CDR3 loop: CASSFAGGTYEQYF. CDR3 nucleotides: TGTGCCAGCAGCTTCGCAGGGGGTACTTACGAGCAGTACTTC.

The rearrangement joins TRBV28 to TRBJ2-2; maybe TRBD2 (6 bases). Trimming stripped 8 bases from V and 2 bases from J, with 18 bases between. Germline-derived CDR1 and CDR2 are MDHEN and SYDVKM. The CDR3 covers 16 residues. CDR3 protein: CASAYLPGENTGELFF. In nucleotides, the CDR3 is TGTGCCAGCGCTTACCTTCCGGGAGAAAACACCGGGGAGCTGTTTTTT.

The chain combines TRBV11-2 with TRBJ2-1; D not certain. The CDR3 has 12 amino acids. Germline loops: CDR1 SGHAT, CDR2 FQNNGV. The V and J ends lost 1 base and 12 bases respectively, with 10 bases between them. In DNA form, the CDR3 reads TGTGCCAGCAGCTTAGTGCGGCTTGGGCAGTTCTTC. The encoded protein is CASSLVRLGQFF.

This clonotype was recorded a few times. The rearrangement uses TRBV10-3 and TRBJ1-5, with D possibly matching TRBD1 (6 bases). V lost 4 bases and J 3 bases, leaving 10 bases between the germline ends. The CDR3 runs to 14 residues. Germline CDR1 reads ENHRY; CDR2 reads SYGVKD. The CDR3 region is CAISGQGPNQPQHF. For the CDR3, the DNA is TGTGCCATCAGTGGCCAGGGGCCCAATCAGCCCCAGCATTTT.

This clonotype has at least ten counts. This chain connects TRBV9 to TRBJ1-3, with D tentatively TRBD1 (5 bases). V was pared by 3 bases and J by 4 bases, with 14 bases between. This CDR3 has 15 residues. Looked up from germline, CDR1 is SGDLS and CDR2 is YYNGEE. In DNA, the CDR3 is TGTGCCAGCAGCGCCGACGTTCGGGGCGGAAACACCATATATTTT. Amino acid sequence: CASSADVRGGNTIYF. Variable domain in full (rest from reference TRBV9 and TRBJ1-3): DSGVTQTPKHLITATGQRVTLRCSPRSGDLSVYWYQQSLDQGLQFLIQYYNGEERAKGNILERFSAQQFPDLHSELNLSSLELGDSALYFCASSADVRGGNTIYFGEGSWLTVV.

This clonotype was recorded many times. The chain has TRBV12-3 or TRBV12-4 and TRBJ2-7; 7 bases map to TRBD1. This CDR3 is built from 13 residues. J lost 4 bases, V lost 6 bases, and 6 bases had no gene match. CDR3 amino acids: CASSQTGSYEQYV. The CDR3 DNA follows: TGTGCCAGCAGCCAGACAGGGAGTTACGAGCAGTACGTC.

This clonotype has at least ten counts. V usage is TRBV10-3 and J usage is TRBJ1-6; 7 bases align to TRBD1. The germline V gene encodes CDR1 ENHRY and CDR2 SYGVKD. This CDR3 spans 14 amino acids. J gave up 7 bases and V 8 bases, and 8 bases lay outside the gene matches. The CDR3 nucleotides are TGTGCCATCGGGCCCGGACAGGAGAATTCACCCCTCCACTTT. It yields the protein CAIGPGQENSPLHF.

This clonotype was seen once. This chain connects TRBV24-1 to TRBJ2-3, with 11 bases that match TRBD1. CDR3 size: 16 residues. Trimming took 3 bases from V and 4 from J; bases not matched to a gene: 5. The germline gives CDR1 KGHDR, CDR2 SFDVKD. As DNA, the CDR3 is TGTGCCACCAGTGATGCCGGGACAGGGGGGGCAGATACGCAGTATTTT. This codes for CATSDAGTGGADTQYF.

V gene TRBV9 combines with J gene TRBJ1-6; D not certain. The CDR3 is 17 amino acids. With 0 bases removed from V and 10 bases from J, the gap between germline ends came to 20 bases. CDR1 and CDR2 from the germline V gene are SGDLS and YYNGEE. This CDR3 reads CASSVDGRFRGKSPLHF. Written as DNA, the CDR3 is TGTGCCAGCAGCGTAGATGGCAGGTTCAGAGGGAAGTCACCCCTCCACTTT.

This clonotype was seen a few times. The gene calls are TRBV7-2 and TRBJ2-5, with 7 bases aligning to TRBD1. V lost 5 bases and J lost 5; bases outside the gene matches: 14. The length of the CDR3 is 16 residues. CDR1 and CDR2 (germline): SGHTA, FQGNSA. CDR3 bases: TGTGCCAGCAGCAAATACCCTACAGGGGAAGGGGAGACCCAGTACTTC. Translated: CASSKYPTGEGETQYF.

This clonotype was recorded at least ten times. The chain employs TRBV5-4 and TRBJ2-1, with 8 bases fitting TRBD2. Germline lookup yields CDR1 SGHNT and CDR2 YYREEE (reference sequence). V gave up 4 bases and J gave up 9 bases; unmatched junction bases: 9. This CDR3 comprises 14 residues. The CDR3 bases are TGTGCCAGCAGCCCGGGACTAGTAGGGGGTGAGCAGTTCTTC. Translating gives CASSPGLVGGEQFF.

The chain uses TRBV6-5 and TRBJ2-7; D call uncertain. CDR3 length: 15 amino acids. Germline values: CDR1 MNHEY, CDR2 SVGAGI. Between the trimmed V and J ends, which lost 5 bases and 2 bases, there was a span of 16 bases. This CDR3 reads CASSRHSSVAYEQYF. The DNA of the CDR3 is TGTGCCAGCAGTCGCCACAGTTCGGTGGCCTACGAGCAGTACTTC.

The genes are TRBV25-1 and TRBJ1-1; TRBD1 aligns across 8 bases. With V trimmed by 3 bases and J by 7 bases, 13 bases remained unmatched. CDR1 MGHDK and CDR2 SYGVNS come from the germline V gene. The length of the CDR3 is 16 residues. The CDR3 DNA reads TGTGCCAGCAGTGATATGGGAGGGACAGGAGATAATGAAGCTTTCTTT. Its translation is CASSDMGGTGDNEAFF.

This chain links TRBV10-3 with TRBJ1-1; a possible D gene is TRBD1 (5 bases). The CDR3 is 14 amino acids. With 4 bases removed from V and 3 bases from J, the gap between germline ends came to 12 bases. Germline V CDR1 and CDR2: ENHRY, SYGVKD. The CDR3 region has the DNA TGTGCCATCAGTGTATGGGGGGAAGACACTGAAGCTTTCTTT. It translates to CAISVWGEDTEAFF.

This clonotype was counted between two and nine times. V usage is TRBV5-4 and J usage is TRBJ2-3; 7 bases are a match to TRBD2. Germline CDR1 reads SGHNT; CDR2 reads YYREEE (reference sequence). The CDR3 sequence is 14 residues long. V lost 2 bases, J lost 3 bases, and 3 bases stayed unmatched. The CDR3 loop is CASSFAGETDTQYF. In DNA form, the CDR3 reads TGTGCCAGCAGCTTTGCGGGGGAAACAGATACGCAGTATTTT.

This chain links TRBV28 with TRBJ1-2, with a possible D match to TRBD1 (5 bases). The germline V and J ends were trimmed by 7 bases and 3 bases, with 18 bases remaining between them. CDR3 length equals 15 residues. Germline V gene sequence: CDR1 MDHEN, CDR2 SYDVKM. The DNA of the CDR3 is TGTGCCAGCATCCCCGGGGGGAGCCCACACTATGGCTACACCTTC. It yields the protein CASIPGGSPHYGYTF.

This clonotype has only a few counts. This chain connects TRBV20-1 to TRBJ2-5; perhaps TRBD2 as D (6 bases). V shed 8 bases and J shed 5 bases, with 15 bases lying between them. There are 12 residues in the CDR3. The germline CDR1 and CDR2 sequences are DFQATT and SNEGSKA (reference sequence). The CDR3: CSTGVGWETQYF. DNA for the CDR3: TGCAGTACGGGGGTGGGGTGGGAGACCCAGTACTTC.

In its sample, this clonotype was seen many times. This rearrangement joins TRBV21-1 to TRBJ2-7. TRBV21-1 is a recognized pseudogene. The CDR3 spans 13 residues. The CDR3 loop reads CASSKGRAYEQYV. Here the CDR3 DNA reads TGTGCCAGCAGCAAAGGGAGAGCCTACGAGCAGTACGTC.